The clone carrying this T cell receptor (beta chain) has only one observation. Its antigen is not known. These data come from a study of OX40 agonist ivuxolimab in advanced cancers. Points from the study as a whole: Part of the nonresponder group also had normalized T-cell clonal expansion that was low. At doses 0.1 to 3.0 mg/kg, CD4+ and CD8+ clones expanded.

Samples were taken at baseline and on day 1 of cycles 4 and 7. TCRdb's copy holds only in-frame clones and misses some; the assay was immunoSEQ multiplex PCR. Here the sample spans around 50,000 clones, 80% to 90% being singletons. Per germline, CDR1 SQVTM and CDR2 ANQGSEA. The CDR3 covers 14 residues. Trimming cost V 0 bases and J 7 bases, with 15 bases left between them. Material: CD4+ or CD8+ T cells sorted from blood, obtained in a trial of the OX40 agonist ivuxolimab. The receptor's source is an adult with an advanced solid tumor such as melanoma, head and neck, liver or kidney cancer. The chain has TRBV29-1 and TRBJ1-2; D not resolved. The CDR3 region has the DNA TGCAGCGTTGAAGATCCGGCTGCGGCTGGTGGCTACACCTTC. It codes for CSVEDPAAAGGYTF.